The 20 T cell receptor beta chains below were found in one sample sequenced in a study of OX40 agonist ivuxolimab in advanced cancers. Clones were read by immunoSEQ multiplex PCR, and TCRdb kept only the in-frame ones, dropping some. The data contain tens of thousands of clones, under 95% of them singletons. This specimen consisted of CD4+ or CD8+ T cells sorted from blood, obtained in a trial of the OX40 agonist ivuxolimab. These receptors all come from an adult with an advanced solid tumor such as melanoma, head and neck, liver or kidney cancer.

The chain links TRBV9 to TRBJ2-3; a weak D match, TRBD1 (8 bases). Trimming took off 0 bases at V and 5 bases at J, with 28 bases between the two ends. Germline V lookup: CDR1 SGDLS, CDR2 YYNGEE. This CDR3 contains 20 residues. Here the CDR3 DNA reads TGTGCCAGCAGCGTAGAGTACCGGGAGGACTTTAGTACAGGGGGAGATACGCAGTATTTT. It encodes CASSVEYREDFSTGGDTQYF.

The V gene is TRBV5-8, the J gene TRBJ2-5, with D unresolved. CDR3 length: 15 residues. Germline CDR1 is SGHTS and CDR2 is YDEGEE. V was cut by 2 bases and J by 2 bases, with 13 bases left in between. The CDR3 loop is CASSLRLWLQETQYF. CDR3 coding DNA: TGTGCCAGCAGCTTACGCCTTTGGTTACAAGAGACCCAGTACTTC. Using reference TRBV5-8 and TRBJ2-5 for the parts outside the CDR3, the full variable domain is EAGVTQSPTHLIKTRGQQATLRCSPISGHTSVYWYQQALGLGLQFLLWYDEGEERNRGNFPPRFSGRQFPNYSSELNVNALELEDSALYLCASSLRLWLQETQYFGPGTRLLVL.

V and J are TRBV18 and TRBJ1-1; TRBD1 might be the D (5 bases). Germline V CDR1 and CDR2: KGHSH, LQKENI. The V gene lost 2 bases and the J gene lost 4 bases, with 14 bases spanning the gap. The CDR3 is 15 amino acids. Here the CDR3 DNA reads TGTGCCAGCTCACCAACCGAGGGGCTGCGCACTGAAGCTTTCTTT. Protein product: CASSPTEGLRTEAFF.

CDR3 DNA: TGTGCCAGCAGTTTATATGCGGGGGGTTTCACCGGGGAGCTGTTTTTT. This encodes CASSLYAGGFTGELFF. The chain combines TRBV27 with TRBJ2-2, with 8 bases matching TRBD2. This CDR3 is built from 16 residues. The ends lost 1 base at V and 4 bases at J; junction bases unmatched: 5. Germline values: CDR1 MNHEY, CDR2 SMNVEV (reference sequence).

This rearrangement joins TRBV21-1 to TRBJ2-7; the table's D call, TRBD1, has no DNA check behind it. TRBV21-1 is a pseudogene. The CDR3 is made up of 14 amino acids. The CDR3 nucleotides read TGTGCCAGCAGCAACTGGGACAGGCTGCTCGGGGAGTACTTC. Translated: CASSNWDRLLGEYF.

This clone appeared a single time. The chain has TRBV30 and TRBJ1-2; a possible D gene is TRBD1 (6 bases). The germline CDR1 and CDR2 sequences are GTSNPN and SVGIG (reference sequence). The V end lost 4 bases, the J end lost 2 bases, and 14 bases lay between the germline ends. This CDR3 has 14 residues. This CDR3 reads CAWNPKGENYGYTF. The CDR3 nucleotides read TGTGCCTGGAACCCGAAGGGGGAGAACTATGGCTACACCTTC.

This clone appeared a single time. Different DNA sequences within this sample yield the same CDR3. The chain combines TRBV4-1 with TRBJ1-2; D is unresolved. Germline V gene data show CDR1 as MGHRA and CDR2 as YSYEKL. V was shortened by 3 bases and J by 6 bases, with 11 bases between the two germline ends. The CDR3 length is 13 residues. The CDR3 region is CASSQSLGNGYTF. The CDR3 DNA reads as TGCGCCAGCAGCCAGTCCCTGGGAAATGGCTACACCTTC.

This clone was seen a handful of times. This chain links TRBV29-1 with TRBJ2-1, with D tentatively TRBD1 (5 bases). The CDR3 consists of 17 residues. Looked up from germline, CDR1 is SQVTM and CDR2 is ANQGSEA. The V gene lost 0 bases and the J gene lost 0 bases, with 15 bases spanning the gap. CDR3 in DNA: TGCAGCGTTGAAGATCCCGCGGTAGGGGCCTCCTACAATGAGCAGTTCTTC. Protein: CSVEDPAVGASYNEQFF.

This sequence joins TRBV2 and TRBJ2-1, with D possibly TRBD2 on 5 matching bases. Between the trimmed V and J ends, which lost 2 bases and 0 bases, there was a span of 17 bases. The CDR3 is made up of 18 amino acids. The germline V gene has CDR1 SNHLY and CDR2 FYNNEI. CDR3 sequence: CASSERGRPTSSYNEQFF. CDR3 nucleotides: TGTGCCAGCAGTGAAAGAGGGAGACCTACGAGCTCCTACAATGAGCAGTTCTTC.

V gene TRBV6-5 combines with J gene TRBJ1-3, with D unclear. CDR3 length: 15 residues. The V end lost 6 bases, the J end lost 1 base, and 13 bases lay between the germline ends. Germline V gene data show CDR1 as MNHEY and CDR2 as SVGAGI. Written as DNA, the CDR3 is TGTGCCAGCAGCCCTACCTCTCGTTCTGGAAACACCATATATTTT. The encoded protein is CASSPTSRSGNTIYF.

The rearrangement joins TRBV7-8 to TRBJ2-1; D may be TRBD1 or TRBD2 (5 bases each). CDR1 and CDR2 from the germline V gene are SGHVS and FQNEAQ. V lost 4 bases and J lost 8, with 24 bases in between. There are 17 residues in the CDR3. The CDR3 region is CASSYFSGADIIDEQFF. As DNA, the CDR3 is TGTGCCAGCAGCTATTTTTCCGGGGCGGACATTATCGATGAGCAGTTCTTC. The full variable domain, rest sourced from reference TRBV7-8 and TRBJ2-1, is GAGVSQSPRYKVAKRGQDVALRCDPISGHVSLFWYQQALGQGPEFLTYFQNEAQLDKSGLPSDRFFAERPEGSVSTLKIQRTQQEDSAVYLCASSYFSGADIIDEQFFGPGTRLTVL.

V is TRBV9 and J is TRBJ2-1; D perhaps matches TRBD1 (6 bases). V was shortened by 2 bases and J by 8 bases, with 17 bases between the two germline ends. Germline V gene sequence: CDR1 SGDLS, CDR2 YYNGEE. The length of the CDR3 is 15 residues. The CDR3 DNA reads TGTGCCAGCAGCGTTAGACAGGTTGCTGTCGATGAGCAGTTCTTC. It yields the protein CASSVRQVAVDEQFF.

The rearrangement uses TRBV19 and TRBJ1-2; D remains unclear. The V end lost 3 bases, the J end lost 2 bases, and 10 bases lay between the germline ends. The CDR3 has 14 amino acids. CDR1 is LNHDA and CDR2 is SQIVND in the germline V gene (reference sequence). The CDR3 protein is CASSISVSNYGYTF. CDR3 nucleotides: TGTGCCAGTAGTATCTCGGTCTCAAACTATGGCTACACCTTC.

The gene calls are TRBV11-3 and TRBJ1-1, with 9 bases that match TRBD1. Germline V gene data show CDR1 as SGHNT and CDR2 as YENEEA. The CDR3 is 15 amino acids. Trimming took 1 base from V and 4 from J; bases not matched to a gene: 4. The CDR3 DNA sequence: TGTGCCAGCAGCTTAGGGGGGACAGGGCGCACTGAAGCTTTCTTT. Translated, it gives CASSLGGTGRTEAFF.

V gene TRBV6-6 combines with J gene TRBJ1-2; D call uncertain. This CDR3 is 15 amino acids long. V lost 0 bases and J 6 bases, leaving 14 bases between the germline ends. CDR1 and CDR2 (germline): MNHNY, SVGAGI (reference sequence). The CDR3 coding sequence is TGTGCCAGCAGTTACTCGAAAACGGTTACAGATGGCTACACCTTC. Its translation is CASSYSKTVTDGYTF.

The chain links TRBV11-2 to TRBJ1-3, with D possibly being TRBD1 (5 bases). This CDR3 comprises 15 residues. CDR1 is SGHAT and CDR2 is FQNNGV in the germline V gene. V dropped 2 bases and J dropped 4 bases, with 12 bases sitting between them. The CDR3 sequence: CASSLWTKEGNTIYF. The CDR3, as DNA: TGTGCCAGCAGCTTATGGACAAAGGAAGGAAACACCATATATTTT.

This chain connects TRBV15 to TRBJ1-5; TRBD1 matches 8 bases. Germline V CDR1 and CDR2: LNHNV, YYDKDF (reference sequence). Unmatched junction bases numbered 9, after V lost 4 bases and J lost 7 bases. This CDR3 spans 15 amino acids. The CDR3, as DNA: TGTGCCACCAGCATTATTGGACAGGGAAACCAGCCCCAGCATTTT. Encoded protein: CATSIIGQGNQPQHF. The full variable domain, completed using reference TRBV15 and TRBJ1-5, is DAMVIQNPRYQVTQFGKPVTLSCSQTLNHNVMYWYQQKSSQAPKLLFHYYDKDFNNEADTPDNFQSRRPNTSFCFLDIRSPGLGDTAMYLCATSIIGQGNQPQHFGDGTRLSIL.

The chain is built from TRBV6-7 and TRBJ1-3, with TRBD1 identical over 9 bases. TRBV6-7 is an ORF; its function is uncertain. The V segment lost 0 bases and the J segment 1 base; nucleotides outside the gene matches: 13. This CDR3 is built from 20 residues. CDR3 in DNA: TGTGCCAGCAGTTACTCTCGGGACAGGGAGATTTCGGAGTCTGGAAACACCATATATTTT. Translated, it gives CASSYSRDREISESGNTIYF.

CDR3 coding DNA: TGCAGCATTCCGGGACAGGTATTCAATGAGCAGTTCTTC. It specifies CSIPGQVFNEQFF. The V and J genes are TRBV29-1 and TRBJ2-1; 8 bases line up with TRBD1. In germline, CDR1 is SQVTM, CDR2 ANQGSEA. The CDR3 contains 13 residues. Trimming removed 8 bases from V and 6 bases from J; junction bases left unmatched: 9.

This rearrangement joins TRBV6-5 to TRBJ2-7; TRBD2 matches at 8 bases. V lost 3 bases, J lost 5 bases, and 9 bases stayed unmatched. This CDR3 has 15 residues. The germline V gene has CDR1 MNHEY and CDR2 SVGAGI. The CDR3 here is CASSYLTGGPHEQYF. The CDR3 region has the DNA TGTGCCAGCAGTTATTTAACGGGAGGGCCCCACGAGCAGTACTTC.